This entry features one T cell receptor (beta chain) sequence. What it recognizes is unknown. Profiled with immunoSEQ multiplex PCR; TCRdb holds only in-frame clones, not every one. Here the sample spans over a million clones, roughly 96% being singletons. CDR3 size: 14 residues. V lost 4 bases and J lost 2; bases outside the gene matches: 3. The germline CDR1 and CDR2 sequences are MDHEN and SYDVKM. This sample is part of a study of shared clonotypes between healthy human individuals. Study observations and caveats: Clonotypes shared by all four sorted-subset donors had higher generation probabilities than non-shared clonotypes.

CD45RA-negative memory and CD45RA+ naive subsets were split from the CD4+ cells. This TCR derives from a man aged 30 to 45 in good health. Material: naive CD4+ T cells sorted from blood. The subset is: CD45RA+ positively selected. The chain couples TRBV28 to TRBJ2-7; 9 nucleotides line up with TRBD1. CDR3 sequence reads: CASSYRDRAYEQYF. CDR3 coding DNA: TGTGCCAGCAGTTACCGGGACAGGGCCTACGAGCAGTACTTC.